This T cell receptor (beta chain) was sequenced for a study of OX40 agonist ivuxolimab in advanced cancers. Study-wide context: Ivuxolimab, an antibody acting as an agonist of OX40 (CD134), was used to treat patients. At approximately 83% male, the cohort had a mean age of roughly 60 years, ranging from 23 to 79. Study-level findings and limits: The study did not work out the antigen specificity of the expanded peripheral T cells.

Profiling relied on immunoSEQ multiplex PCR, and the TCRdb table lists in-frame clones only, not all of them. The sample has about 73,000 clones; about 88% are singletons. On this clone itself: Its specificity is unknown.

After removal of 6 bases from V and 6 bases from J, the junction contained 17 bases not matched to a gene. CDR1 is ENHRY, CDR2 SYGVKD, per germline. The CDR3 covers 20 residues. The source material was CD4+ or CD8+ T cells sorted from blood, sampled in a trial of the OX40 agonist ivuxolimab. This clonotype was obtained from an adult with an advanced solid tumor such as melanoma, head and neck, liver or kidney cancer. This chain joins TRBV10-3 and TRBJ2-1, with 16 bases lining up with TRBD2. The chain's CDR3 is CAISSNPGLAGGYDPNEQFF. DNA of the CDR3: TGTGCCATCAGCTCGAATCCGGGACTAGCGGGAGGGTACGACCCCAATGAGCAGTTCTTC.